Below, 11 T cell receptor beta chains from the same sample are listed, as sequenced in a study of T-cell reconstitution after alpha-beta-depleted transplantation in children. For TCRbeta, the library was prepared with unique molecular identifiers. TCRdb called the PCR reads again in MiXCR, with one record for every CDR3 protein. This sample has over 550,000 distinct CDR3 sequences, with roughly a tenth found just once. The sequenced sample was PBMCs from the stem cell graft donor, obtained from the stem cell graft. Receptor source: a human donor who donated a stem cell graft to a child with acute myeloid leukemia.

This sequence joins TRBV5-6 and TRBJ2-3, with D perhaps given as TRBD1 or TRBD2 (6 bases each). Trimming removed 9 bases at V and 5 bases at J, with 19 bases between. Germline values: CDR1 SGHDT, CDR2 YYEEEE. CDR3 length: 14 amino acids. CDR3 residues: CAMVVRGQRDTQYF. CDR3 coding DNA: TGTGCCATGGTTGTACGGGGGCAACGAGATACGCAGTATTTT.

This clonotype was picked up a small number of times. The rearrangement joins TRBV6-1 to TRBJ2-3; D gene uncertain. The length of the CDR3 is 15 residues. The germline V gene encodes CDR1 MNHNS and CDR2 SASEGT. The ends were cut back, 8 bases at V and 4 bases at J, with 19 bases in the middle. In DNA form, the CDR3 reads TGTGCCAGCCGATTCTCCCCGGAAGGTGCAGATACGCAGTATTTT. Residues: CASRFSPEGADTQYF.

V usage is TRBV2 and J usage is TRBJ1-5, with D possibly matching TRBD1 (5 bases). Between the trimmed V and J ends, which lost 8 bases and 2 bases, there was a span of 10 bases. The CDR3 is 13 amino acids. From germline, CDR1 is SNHLY and CDR2 FYNNEI. The CDR3 DNA is TGTGCCAGCGGAGGGACCGGCAATCAGCCCCAGCATTTT. Translation gives CASGGTGNQPQHF.

The genes are TRBV9 and TRBJ1-1, with a weak D call TRBD1 (5 bases). Germline CDR1 SGDLS, CDR2 YYNGEE. Trimming pared 4 bases from V and 1 base from J, leaving 11 bases between. This CDR3 is built from 14 residues. The CDR3 DNA reads as TGTGCCAGCAGCCCCCTTGGGGGGAACACTGAAGCTTTCTTT. Its translation is CASSPLGGNTEAFF.

This clonotype occurred many times. V usage is TRBV5-1 and J usage is TRBJ2-1, with 10 bases matching TRBD2. J was trimmed by 7 bases and V by 0 bases; bases with no gene match: 7. Per germline, CDR1 SGHRS and CDR2 YFSETQ. This CDR3 is 16 amino acids long. The CDR3 region is CASSLVPSGSGNEQFF. In DNA, the CDR3 is TGCGCCAGCAGCTTGGTCCCTAGCGGGAGTGGTAATGAGCAGTTCTTC.

This clonotype was seen a few times. The rearrangement joins TRBV5-1 to TRBJ2-2, with D maybe TRBD1 (5 bases). The germline gives CDR1 SGHRS, CDR2 YFSETQ. CDR3 length equals 15 residues. V shed 0 bases and J shed 6 bases, with 12 bases lying between them. This chain's CDR3 is CASSLESRVAGELFF. CDR3 sequence (DNA): TGCGCCAGCAGCTTGGAAAGCAGGGTGGCCGGGGAGCTGTTTTTT.

This clonotype has at least ten counts. This CDR3 reads CASSSGGTGNEQFF. The CDR3 nucleotides are TGCGCCAGCAGCTCCGGTGGTACCGGGAATGAGCAGTTCTTC. The chain recombines TRBV5-1 with TRBJ2-1; D gene unclear. The CDR3 extends over 14 amino acids. CDR1 SGHRS and CDR2 YFSETQ come from the germline V gene. V lost 3 bases, J lost 7 bases, and 14 bases lay in between.

The gene calls are TRBV12-3 or TRBV12-4 and TRBJ1-4; no definite D call. This CDR3 has 16 amino acids. V dropped 5 bases and J dropped 6 bases, with 19 bases sitting between them. The CDR3 is CASSGGPGRADEKLFF. CDR3 nucleotides: TGTGCCAGCAGTGGAGGGCCGGGCCGCGCTGATGAAAAACTGTTTTTT.

V and J are TRBV6-2 or TRBV6-3 and TRBJ2-1; D possibly corresponds to TRBD2 (5 bases). The CDR3 is made up of 16 amino acids. Looked up from germline, CDR1 is MNHEY and CDR2 is SVGEGT. Between the trimmed V and J ends, which lost 4 bases and 4 bases, there was a span of 17 bases. CDR3 coding DNA: TGTGCCAGCAGTTCTCCTGTGCGGGCCTTTTACAATGAGCAGTTCTTC. This gives the protein CASSSPVRAFYNEQFF.

The V call is TRBV29-1, the J call TRBJ2-4; 14 nucleotides line up with TRBD2. V lost 7 bases, J lost 7 bases, and 3 bases stayed unmatched. The CDR3 is 13 residues long. Germline CDR1 SQVTM, CDR2 ANQGSEA. The CDR3 spells CSAWTSGRNIQYF. CDR3 DNA: TGCAGCGCTTGGACTAGCGGGAGGAACATTCAGTACTTC.

The chain is built from TRBV29-1 and TRBJ2-7; no clear D. Trimming cost V 0 bases and J 9 bases, with 12 bases left between them. The CDR3 runs 12 residues. Germline V lookup: CDR1 SQVTM, CDR2 ANQGSEA. The CDR3 nucleotides are TGCAGCGTTGAAGATGGGATGAAGTTGCAGTACTTC. This sequence encodes CSVEDGMKLQYF.